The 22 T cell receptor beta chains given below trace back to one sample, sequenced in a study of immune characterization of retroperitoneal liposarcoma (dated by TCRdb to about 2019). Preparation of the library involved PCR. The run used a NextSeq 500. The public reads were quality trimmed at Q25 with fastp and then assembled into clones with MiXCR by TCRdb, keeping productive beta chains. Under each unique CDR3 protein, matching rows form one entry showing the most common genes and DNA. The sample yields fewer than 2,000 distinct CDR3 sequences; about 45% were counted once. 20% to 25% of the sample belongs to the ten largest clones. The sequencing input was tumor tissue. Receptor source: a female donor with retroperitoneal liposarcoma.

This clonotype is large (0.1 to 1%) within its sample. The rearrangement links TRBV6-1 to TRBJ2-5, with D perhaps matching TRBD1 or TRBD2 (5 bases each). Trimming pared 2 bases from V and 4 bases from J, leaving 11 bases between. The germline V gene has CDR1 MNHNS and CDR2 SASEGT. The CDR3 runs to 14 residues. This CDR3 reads CASSEQGAGETQYF. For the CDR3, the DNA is TGTGCCAGCAGTGAACAAGGGGCGGGAGAGACCCAGTACTTC.

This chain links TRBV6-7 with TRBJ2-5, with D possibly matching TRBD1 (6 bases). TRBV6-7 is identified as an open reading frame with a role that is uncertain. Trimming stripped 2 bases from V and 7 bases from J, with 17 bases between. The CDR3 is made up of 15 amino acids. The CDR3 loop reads CASSYKRTDKRTQYF. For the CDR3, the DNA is TGTGCCAGCAGTTACAAACGGACAGACAAGAGGACCCAGTACTTC.

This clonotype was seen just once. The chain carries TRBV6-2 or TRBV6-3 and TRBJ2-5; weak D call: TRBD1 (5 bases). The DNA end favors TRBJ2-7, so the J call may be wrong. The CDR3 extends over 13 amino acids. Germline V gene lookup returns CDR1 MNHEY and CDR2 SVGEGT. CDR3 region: CASRVTDSYEQYV. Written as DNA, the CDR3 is TGTGCCAGCAGGGTAACCGACAGCTACGAGCAGTACGTC.

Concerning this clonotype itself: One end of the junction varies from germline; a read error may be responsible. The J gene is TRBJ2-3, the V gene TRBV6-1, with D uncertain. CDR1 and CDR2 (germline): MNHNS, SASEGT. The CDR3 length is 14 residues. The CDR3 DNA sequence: TGTGCCAGCAGTGAAAAGTACGGAACCTACGAGCAGTACTTT. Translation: CASSEKYGTYEQYF.

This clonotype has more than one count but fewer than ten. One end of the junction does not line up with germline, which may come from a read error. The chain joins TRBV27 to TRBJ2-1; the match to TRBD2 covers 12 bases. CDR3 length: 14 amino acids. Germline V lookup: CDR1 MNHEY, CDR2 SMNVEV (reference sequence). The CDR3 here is CASSPARTSGTLLF. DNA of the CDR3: TGTGCCAGCAGTCCCGCTCGGACTAGCGGGACTCTGCTCTTC.

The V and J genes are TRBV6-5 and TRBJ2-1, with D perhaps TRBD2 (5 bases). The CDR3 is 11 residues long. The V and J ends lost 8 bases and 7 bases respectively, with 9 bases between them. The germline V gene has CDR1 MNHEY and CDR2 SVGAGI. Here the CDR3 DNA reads TGTGCCAGCTCGAGGGTAAATGAGCAGTTCTTC. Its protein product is CASSRVNEQFF.

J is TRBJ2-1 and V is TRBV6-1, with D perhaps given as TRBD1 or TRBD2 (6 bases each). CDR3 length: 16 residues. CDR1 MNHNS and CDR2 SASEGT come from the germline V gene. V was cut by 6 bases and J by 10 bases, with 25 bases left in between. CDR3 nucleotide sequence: TGTGCCAGCAGGGACTATAGCACGGGACACACCTACGAGCAGTTCTTC. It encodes CASRDYSTGHTYEQFF.

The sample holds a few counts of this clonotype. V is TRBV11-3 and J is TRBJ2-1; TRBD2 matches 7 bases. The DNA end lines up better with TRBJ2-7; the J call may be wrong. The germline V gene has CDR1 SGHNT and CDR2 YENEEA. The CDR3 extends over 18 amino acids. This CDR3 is CASSPGAGEGTFSYEQYF. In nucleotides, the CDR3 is TGTGCCAGCAGCCCCGGGGCGGGAGAAGGGACCTTCTCCTACGAGCAGTACTTC.

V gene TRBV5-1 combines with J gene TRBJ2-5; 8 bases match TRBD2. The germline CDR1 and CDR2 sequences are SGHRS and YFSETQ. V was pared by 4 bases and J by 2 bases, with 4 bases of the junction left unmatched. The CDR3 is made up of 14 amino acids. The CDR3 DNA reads TGCGCCAGCAGCCGGGGGGGACCACAAGAGACCCAGTACTTC. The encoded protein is CASSRGGPQETQYF.

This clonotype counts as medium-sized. The CDR3 DNA reads as TGTGCCAGCAGCACCTACGTGGACAGGGGTTACAATGAGCAGTTCTTC. It codes for CASSTYVDRGYNEQFF. This chain links TRBV7-8 with TRBJ2-1; 9 bases agree with TRBD1. V lost 5 bases and J lost 4; bases outside the gene matches: 9. Germline loops: CDR1 SGHVS, CDR2 FQNEAQ. The CDR3 covers 16 residues.

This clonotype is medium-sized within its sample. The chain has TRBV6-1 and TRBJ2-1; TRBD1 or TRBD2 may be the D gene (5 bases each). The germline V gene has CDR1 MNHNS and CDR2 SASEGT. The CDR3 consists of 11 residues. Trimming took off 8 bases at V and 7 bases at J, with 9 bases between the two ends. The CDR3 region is CASSWGNEQFF. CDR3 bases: TGTGCCAGCTCGTGGGGGAATGAGCAGTTCTTC.

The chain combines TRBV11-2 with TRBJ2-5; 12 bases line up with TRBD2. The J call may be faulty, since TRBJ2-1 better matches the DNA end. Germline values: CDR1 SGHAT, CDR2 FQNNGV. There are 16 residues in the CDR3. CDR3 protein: CASRGLAGGLENEQFF. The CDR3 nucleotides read TGTGCCAGCAGGGGGCTAGCGGGAGGGCTCGAGAATGAGCAGTTCTTC.

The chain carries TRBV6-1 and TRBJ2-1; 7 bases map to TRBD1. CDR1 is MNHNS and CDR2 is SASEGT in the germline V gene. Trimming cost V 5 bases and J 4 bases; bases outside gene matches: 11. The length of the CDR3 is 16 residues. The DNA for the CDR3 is TGTGCCAGCAGTTATTACAGGGGCGGTGGGTACAATGAGCAGTTCTTC. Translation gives CASSYYRGGGYNEQFF.

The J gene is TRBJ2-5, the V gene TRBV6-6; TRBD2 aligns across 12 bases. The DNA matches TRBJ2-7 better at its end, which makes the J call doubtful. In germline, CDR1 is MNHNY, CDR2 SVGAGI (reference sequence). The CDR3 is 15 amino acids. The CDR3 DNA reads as TGTGCCAGCAGTTACAGACTAGCGGGAGCCTACGAGCAGTACTTC. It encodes CASSYRLAGAYEQYF.

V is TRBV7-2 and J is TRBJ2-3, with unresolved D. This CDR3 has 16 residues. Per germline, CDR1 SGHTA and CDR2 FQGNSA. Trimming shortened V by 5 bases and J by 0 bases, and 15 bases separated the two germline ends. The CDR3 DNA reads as TGTGCCAGCAGCCCAAGCCCAACCGCTAGCACAGATACGCAGTATTTT. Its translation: CASSPSPTASTDTQYF.

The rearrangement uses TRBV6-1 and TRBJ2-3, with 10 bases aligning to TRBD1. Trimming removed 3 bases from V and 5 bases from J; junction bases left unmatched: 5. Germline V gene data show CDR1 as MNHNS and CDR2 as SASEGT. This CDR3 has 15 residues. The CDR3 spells CASSDGTGELDTQYF. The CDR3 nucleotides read TGTGCCAGCAGTGACGGGACAGGGGAGTTAGATACGCAGTATTTT.

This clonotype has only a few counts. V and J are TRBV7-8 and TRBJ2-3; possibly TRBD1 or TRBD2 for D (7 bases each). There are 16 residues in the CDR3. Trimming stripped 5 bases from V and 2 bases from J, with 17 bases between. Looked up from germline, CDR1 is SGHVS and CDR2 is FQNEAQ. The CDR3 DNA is TGTGCCAGCAGCCCCCAGGGGGAGGGCCCCACAGATACGCAGTATTTT. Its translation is CASSPQGEGPTDTQYF.

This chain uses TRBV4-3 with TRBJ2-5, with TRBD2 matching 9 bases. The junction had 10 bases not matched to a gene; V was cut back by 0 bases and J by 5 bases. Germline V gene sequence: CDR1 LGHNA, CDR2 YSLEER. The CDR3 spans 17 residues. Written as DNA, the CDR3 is TGCGCCAGCAGCCAAGATCCGATGGCGGGAGGGGGGGAGACCCAGTACTTC. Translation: CASSQDPMAGGGETQYF.

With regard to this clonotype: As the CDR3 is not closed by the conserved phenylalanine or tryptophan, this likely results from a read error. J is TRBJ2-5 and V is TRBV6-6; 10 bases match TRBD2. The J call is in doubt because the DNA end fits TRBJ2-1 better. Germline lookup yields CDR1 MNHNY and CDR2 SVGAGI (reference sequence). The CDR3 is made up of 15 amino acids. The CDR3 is CASTSSLAGDNEQFC. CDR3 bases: TGTGCCAGCACAAGCTCGCTAGCGGGAGACAATGAGCAGTTCTGC.

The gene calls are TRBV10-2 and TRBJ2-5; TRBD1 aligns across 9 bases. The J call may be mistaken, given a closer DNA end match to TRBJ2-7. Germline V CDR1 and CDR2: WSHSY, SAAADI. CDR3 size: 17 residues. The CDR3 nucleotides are TGCGCCAGCAGGAGGGGGTCCGGGACAGGGAGTGTCTACGAGCAGTACTTC. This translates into CASRRGSGTGSVYEQYF.

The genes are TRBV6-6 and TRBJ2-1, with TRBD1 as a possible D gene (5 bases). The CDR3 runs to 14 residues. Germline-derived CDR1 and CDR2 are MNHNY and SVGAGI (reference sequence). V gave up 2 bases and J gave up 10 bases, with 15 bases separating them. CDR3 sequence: CASSYRGQSYEQFF. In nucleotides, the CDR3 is TGTGCCAGCAGTTACAGGGGCCAGTCCTACGAGCAGTTCTTC.

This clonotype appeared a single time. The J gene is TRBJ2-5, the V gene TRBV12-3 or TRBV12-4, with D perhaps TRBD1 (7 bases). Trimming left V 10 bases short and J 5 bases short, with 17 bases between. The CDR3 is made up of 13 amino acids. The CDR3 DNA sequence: TGTGCCACCCGCCAGGGGGAGGAGGAGACCCAGTACTTC. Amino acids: CATRQGEEETQYF.